This entry concerns a single TCR beta chain. The sample is drawn from a study of control samples from healthy donors and cancer patients. The data were produced by immunoSEQ multiplex PCR, yet TCRdb's version contains in-frame clones alone and is incomplete. This table has around 100,000 clones, approximately 90% appearing once. V was shortened by 2 bases and J by 3 bases, with 10 bases between the two germline ends. From germline, CDR1 is SGHVS and CDR2 FNYEAQ. This CDR3 is 15 amino acids long. The material sequenced was blood. The rearrangement uses TRBV7-6 and TRBJ1-4; D uncertain. This receptor was identified in a man aged 30 to 45 in good health. CDR3 bases: TGTGCCAGCAGCTTATCTAGGGTGTCTAATGAAAAACTGTTTTTT. Its protein product is CASSLSRVSNEKLFF. Based on the CDR3 plus reference TRBV7-6 and TRBJ1-4, the full variable domain is GAGVSQSPRYKVTKRGQDVALRCDPISGHVSLYWYRQALGQGPEFLTYFNYEAQQDKSGLPNDRFSAERPEGSISTLTIQRTEQRDSAMYRCASSLSRVSNEKLFFGSGTQLSVL.